The clone carrying this TCR beta chain showed up just a few times. What it binds is not known. This sample is part of a study of T cell responses to AZD1222 COVID-19 vaccine. Pooling of second doses given at about 4 or about 12 weeks was done. CDR3 length: 16 residues. The germline V gene has CDR1 LNHDA and CDR2 SQIVND (reference sequence). With 1 base removed from V and 2 bases from J, the gap between germline ends came to 14 bases. The method was immunoSEQ multiplex PCR; TCRdb's version includes in-frame clones alone and lacks a portion of them. Of 70,000 to 75,000 clones listed, about 85% are singletons. Overall study findings and caveats: As reported, nearly half of all spike-specific TCRs target variant regions that are unmutated. Repertoires were collected only later (after the peak T cell response had occurred). White British donors predominated, females outnumbered males, and clonal diversity was possibly underestimated.

The TCR was taken from an adult who received the AZD1222 COVID-19 vaccine. Here the sequenced sample was peripheral blood, taken 28 days after the second AZD1222 dose. The chain uses TRBV19 and TRBJ1-1; D is unresolved. CDR3 in amino acids: CASSIGTAAINTEAFF. The CDR3 DNA sequence: TGTGCCAGTAGTATAGGTACAGCCGCTATTAACACTGAAGCTTTCTTT.